The present TCR beta chain was sequenced within a study of blood T cell repertoires in COVID-19. The assay was immunoSEQ multiplex PCR, and TCRdb's table has in-frame clones only and misses some. The table has about 67,000 clones, roughly three quarters seen once. This CDR3 comprises 14 residues. V lost 3 bases, J lost 8 bases, and 16 bases lay in between. Looked up from germline, CDR1 is WNHNN and CDR2 is SYGVQD (reference sequence). The clonotype comes from a woman aged 55-75 years with acute or convalescent COVID-19. Material: peripheral blood. V and J are TRBV10-1 and TRBJ1-2; possibly TRBD1 for D (6 bases). DNA for the CDR3: TGCGCCAGCAGTGAAGGCAGGGGCGGAGAGGGCTACACCTTC. This gives the protein CASSEGRGGEGYTF.